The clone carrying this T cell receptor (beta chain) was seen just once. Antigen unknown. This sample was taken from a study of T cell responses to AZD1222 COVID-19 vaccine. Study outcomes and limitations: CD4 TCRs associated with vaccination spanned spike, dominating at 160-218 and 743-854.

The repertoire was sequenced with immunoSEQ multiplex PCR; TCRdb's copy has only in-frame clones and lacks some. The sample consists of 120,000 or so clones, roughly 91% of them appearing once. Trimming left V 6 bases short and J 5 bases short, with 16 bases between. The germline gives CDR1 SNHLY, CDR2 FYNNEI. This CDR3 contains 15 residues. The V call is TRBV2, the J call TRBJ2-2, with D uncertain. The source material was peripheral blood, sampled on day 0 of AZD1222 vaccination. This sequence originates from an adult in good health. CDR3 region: CASRQGTGSTGELFF. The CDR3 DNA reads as TGTGCCAGCAGGCAAGGCACTGGTTCTACCGGGGAGCTGTTTTTT.